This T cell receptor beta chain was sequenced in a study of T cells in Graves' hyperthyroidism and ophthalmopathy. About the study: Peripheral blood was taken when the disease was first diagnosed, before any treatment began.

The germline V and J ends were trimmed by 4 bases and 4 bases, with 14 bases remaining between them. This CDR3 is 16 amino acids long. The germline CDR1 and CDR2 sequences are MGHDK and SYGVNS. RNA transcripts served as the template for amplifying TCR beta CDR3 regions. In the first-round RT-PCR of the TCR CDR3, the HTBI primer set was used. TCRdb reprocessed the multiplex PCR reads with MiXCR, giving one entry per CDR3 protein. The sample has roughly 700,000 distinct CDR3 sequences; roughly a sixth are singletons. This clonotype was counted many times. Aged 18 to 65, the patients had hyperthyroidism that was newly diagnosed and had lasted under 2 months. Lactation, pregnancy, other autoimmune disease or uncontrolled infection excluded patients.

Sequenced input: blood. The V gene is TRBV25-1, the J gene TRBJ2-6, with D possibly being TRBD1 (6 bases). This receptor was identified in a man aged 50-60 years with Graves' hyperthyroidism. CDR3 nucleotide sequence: TGTGCCAGCAGTGGGACAGACGTAGCCGGGGCCAACGTCCTGACTTTC. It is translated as CASSGTDVAGANVLTF. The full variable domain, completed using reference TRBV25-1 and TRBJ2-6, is EADIYQTPRYLVIGTGKKITLECSQTMGHDKMYWYQQDPGMELHLIHYSYGVNSTEKGDLSSESTVSRIRTEHFPLTLESARPSHTSQYLCASSGTDVAGANVLTFGAGSRLTVL.